These T cell receptor beta chains were read from a single sample in a study of blood T cell repertoires in COVID-19. The repertoire was sequenced with immunoSEQ multiplex PCR; TCRdb's copy has only in-frame clones and lacks some. The sample holds about 410,000 clones; nearly 90% are singletons and the top ten take 1.7%. Sequencing was done on a sample of PBMCs or T cells enriched from blood (not recorded which). These receptors all come from a woman aged 25 to 39 who had recovered from COVID-19. CDR3s include the opening cysteine and the closing phenylalanine or tryptophan. D genes are given only for firm matches. Clone size is stated in some rows and not others, as once, few, many or a class when expanded.

D gene,J gene,clone size,V gene,CDR3 protein,CDR3 DNA
TRBD1,TRBJ1-2,once,TRBV5-1,CASSPGTGEHGYTF,TGCGCCAGCAGCCCCGGGACAGGGGAGCATGGCTACACCTTC
TRBD2,TRBJ2-7,once,TRBV28,CASTLTGLAGERSYEQYF,TGTGCCAGCACCCTAACGGGACTAGCGGGGGAGAGGTCCTACGAGCAGTACTTC
TRBD1,TRBJ1-5,.,TRBV3-1/TRBV3-2,CASSQASGTGSQPQHF,TGTGCCAGCAGCCAAGCGAGCGGGACAGGGTCTCAGCCCCAGCATTTT
TRBD2,TRBJ2-7,once,TRBV4-1,CASSQNLGSGTSGSIYEQYF,TGCGCCAGCAGCCAGAACTTGGGGTCCGGGACTAGCGGGAGTATTTACGAGCAGTACTTC
TRBD1,TRBJ1-2,.,TRBV9,CASSVEPGTGSYGYTF,TGTGCCAGCAGCGTAGAACCCGGGACAGGGAGCTATGGCTACACCTTC
TRBD1,TRBJ1-6,.,TRBV25-1,CASSEYFGQDENSPLHF,TGTGCCAGCAGTGAATACTTCGGACAGGACGAAAATTCACCCCTCCACTTT
.,TRBJ2-1,once,TRBV2,CAIPLGSRRRNEQFF,TGTGCCATCCCTTTGGGCTCCCGACGACGGAATGAGCAGTTCTTC
.,TRBJ1-6,.,TRBV7-9,CASSPVRQRPFNSPLHF,TGTGCCAGCAGCCCAGTTCGACAGCGTCCCTTTAATTCACCCCTCCACTTT
TRBD1,TRBJ1-1,.,TRBV29-1,CSVPGGWRSEAFF,TGCAGCGTCCCAGGGGGCTGGAGGTCTGAAGCTTTCTTT
.,TRBJ1-2,.,TRBV30,CAWRAGPRVGYTF,TGTGCCTGGAGAGCAGGCCCCAGGGTAGGCTACACCTTC
TRBD1,TRBJ2-5,once,TRBV9,CASSPQGRDRETQYF,TGTGCCAGCAGCCCACAGGGGCGAGATAGGGAGACCCAGTACTTC
TRBD1,TRBJ2-4,.,TRBV5-8,CASSLDTGTVENIQYF,TGTGCCAGCAGCTTGGACACTGGGACAGTAGAAAACATTCAGTACTTC
.,TRBJ2-3,.,TRBV27,CASREGGDTQYF,TGTGCCAGCAGGGAAGGGGGAGATACGCAGTATTTT
TRBD2,TRBJ2-2,.,TRBV11-2,CASSLGLGLTGELFF,TGTGCCAGCAGCCTTGGACTAGGACTTACCGGGGAGCTGTTTTTT
TRBD1,TRBJ2-4,.,TRBV5-4,CASSTTGGNIQYF,TGTGCCAGCAGCACCACAGGGGGCAACATTCAGTACTTC
TRBD1,TRBJ2-1,.,TRBV18,CASSPTNTGEFF,TGTGCCAGCTCACCGACTAACACAGGGGAGTTCTTC
.,TRBJ1-2,.,TRBV7-2,CASSLEGGGSANYGYTF,TGTGCCAGCAGCTTAGAGGGGGGCGGGAGCGCTAACTATGGCTACACCTTC
TRBD1,TRBJ1-1,once,TRBV5-4,CASSLGSGQALEAFF,TGTGCCAGCAGCTTGGGTTCCGGACAGGCCCTTGAAGCTTTCTTT
.,TRBJ2-3,.,TRBV3-1/TRBV3-2,CASSETDPDTQYF,TGTGCCAGCAGCGAAACAGATCCAGATACGCAGTATTTT
.,TRBJ1-1,.,TRBV3-1/TRBV3-2,CASSHSVDTEAFF,TGTGCCAGCAGCCACAGCGTGGACACTGAAGCTTTCTTT
TRBD2,TRBJ2-1,.,TRBV27,CASSTSGFYNEQFF,TGTGCCAGTTCGACTAGCGGGTTTTACAATGAGCAGTTCTTC
.,TRBJ1-1,.,TRBV7-3,CASSLDPGVNTEAFF,TGTGCCAGCAGCTTAGATCCAGGGGTGAACACTGAAGCTTTCTTT
.,TRBJ2-2,.,TRBV5-1,CASSLGSGGNTGELFF,TGCGCCAGCAGCTTGGGCTCCGGTGGTAACACCGGGGAGCTGTTTTTT
TRBD2,TRBJ2-3,.,TRBV9,CASSVEAGGRRADTQYF,TGTGCCAGCAGCGTAGAGGCGGGGGGGCGCAGGGCAGATACGCAGTATTTT
.,TRBJ2-2,.,TRBV30,CAWSVRSAGELFF,TGTGCCTGGAGTGTACGGTCCGCCGGGGAGCTGTTTTTT
TRBD1,TRBJ1-2,.,TRBV6-5,CASSRQGAGGYTF,TGTGCCAGCAGTCGACAGGGGGCCGGTGGCTACACCTTC
.,TRBJ1-2,.,TRBV12-3/TRBV12-4,CASSQPSGDGYTF,TGTGCCAGCAGTCAACCATCAGGGGACGGCTACACCTTC
.,TRBJ1-1,.,TRBV4-1,CASSHREGTEAFF,TGCGCCAGCAGCCACCGGGAGGGGACTGAAGCTTTCTTT
TRBD1,TRBJ2-7,few,TRBV5-1,CASSSGWGQRSYEQYF,TGCGCCAGCAGCTCTGGTTGGGGACAGCGGTCCTACGAGCAGTACTTC
.,TRBJ1-1,.,TRBV27,CASSASRGTEAFF,TGTGCCAGCAGTGCCTCAAGGGGCACTGAAGCTTTCTTT
.,TRBJ1-2,.,TRBV30,CAWREGAAGGYTF,TGTGCCTGGAGAGAAGGGGCAGCCGGTGGCTACACCTTC
TRBD1,TRBJ2-2,few,TRBV2,CASTGQGAPGELFF,TGTGCCAGCACCGGACAGGGGGCGCCTGGGGAGCTGTTTTTT
TRBD1,TRBJ1-1,.,TRBV19,CASSRPGQGITEAFF,TGTGCCAGTAGCCGACCCGGACAGGGGATTACTGAAGCTTTCTTT
.,TRBJ2-1,.,TRBV9,CASSGSLNNEQFF,TGTGCCAGCAGCGGATCACTAAACAATGAGCAGTTCTTC
TRBD1,TRBJ2-6,.,TRBV19,CATTPRTGKTSGANVLTF,TGTGCCACCACGCCTCGGACAGGGAAGACCTCTGGGGCCAACGTCCTGACTTTC
TRBD2,TRBJ2-7,.,TRBV2,CASRGLAWEQYF,TGTGCCAGCAGGGGACTAGCTTGGGAGCAGTACTTC
.,TRBJ2-2,.,TRBV7-2,CASSLASGPGELFF,TGTGCCAGCAGCTTAGCGTCAGGGCCCGGGGAGCTGTTTTTT
.,TRBJ2-7,few,TRBV4-2,CASSQDFGGPYEQYF,TGTGCCAGCAGCCAAGATTTCGGCGGCCCCTACGAGCAGTACTTC
TRBD1,TRBJ1-2,.,TRBV9,CASSAAPGGYGYTF,TGTGCCAGCAGCGCCGCGCCAGGGGGCTATGGCTACACCTTC
TRBD1,TRBJ2-3,.,TRBV5-1,CASRTGGVTDTQYF,TGCGCCAGCAGGACAGGGGGCGTCACAGATACGCAGTATTTT
TRBD2,TRBJ2-4,.,TRBV28,CASSFGGGIAKNIQYF,TGTGCCAGCAGTTTTGGGGGGGGGATAGCCAAAAACATTCAGTACTTC
.,TRBJ2-2,.,TRBV5-4,CASSNDSSNTGELFF,TGTGCCAGCAGCAACGACAGTTCAAACACCGGGGAGCTGTTTTTT
.,TRBJ1-5,few,TRBV28,CASSFSQPQHF,TGTGCCAGCAGTTTCTCTCAGCCCCAGCATTTT
TRBD2,TRBJ2-1,.,TRBV27,CASSLMLAGGGAGNEQFF,TGTGCCAGCAGTTTAATGCTAGCGGGAGGAGGGGCTGGTAATGAGCAGTTCTTC
TRBD1,TRBJ1-4,.,TRBV2,CASSRLGQGGPNEKLFF,TGTGCCAGCAGTCGGTTGGGACAGGGTGGTCCGAATGAAAAACTGTTTTTT
.,TRBJ2-1,.,TRBV19,CASKRSLVSYNEQFF,TGTGCCAGTAAGAGGTCGCTAGTCTCCTACAATGAGCAGTTCTTC
.,TRBJ2-1,.,TRBV30,CAWRGAVEQFF,TGTGCCTGGAGAGGGGCGGTTGAGCAGTTCTTC
TRBD2,TRBJ2-1,.,TRBV5-1,CASSPFTSGDYNEQFF,TGCGCCAGCAGCCCTTTCACTAGCGGGGACTACAATGAGCAGTTCTTC
.,TRBJ1-5,.,TRBV6-1,CASSEALGFSNQPQHF,TGTGCCAGCAGTGAAGCGCTAGGTTTTAGCAATCAGCCCCAGCATTTT